The T cell receptor beta chain described here comes from a study of early T cells in non-severe SARS-CoV-2 infection. Study in general: Sequencing of unsorted whole blood was done on bulk RNA, leaving chains unpaired.

Unique molecular identifiers tagged individual cDNA molecules. Using its own MiXCR run on the 5' RACE reads, TCRdb lists one record per CDR3 protein. This table holds tens of thousands of distinct CDR3 sequences, 5.5% to 7.5% found once. V was trimmed by 3 bases and J by 4 bases, leaving 10 bases between them. In germline, CDR1 is MNHEY, CDR2 SMNVEV (reference sequence). The CDR3 has 13 residues. This clonotype was seen repeatedly, ten times or more. The sequence was obtained from an adult who was a healthcare worker with PCR-confirmed SARS-CoV-2 infection or an uninfected control (not recorded which). The specimen sequenced was whole blood. The gene calls are TRBV27 and TRBJ2-7, with D possibly TRBD2 on 5 matching bases. CDR3 sequence reads: CASSLGRRYEQYF. The DNA of the CDR3 is TGTGCCAGCAGTTTGGGGAGACGGTACGAGCAGTACTTC.